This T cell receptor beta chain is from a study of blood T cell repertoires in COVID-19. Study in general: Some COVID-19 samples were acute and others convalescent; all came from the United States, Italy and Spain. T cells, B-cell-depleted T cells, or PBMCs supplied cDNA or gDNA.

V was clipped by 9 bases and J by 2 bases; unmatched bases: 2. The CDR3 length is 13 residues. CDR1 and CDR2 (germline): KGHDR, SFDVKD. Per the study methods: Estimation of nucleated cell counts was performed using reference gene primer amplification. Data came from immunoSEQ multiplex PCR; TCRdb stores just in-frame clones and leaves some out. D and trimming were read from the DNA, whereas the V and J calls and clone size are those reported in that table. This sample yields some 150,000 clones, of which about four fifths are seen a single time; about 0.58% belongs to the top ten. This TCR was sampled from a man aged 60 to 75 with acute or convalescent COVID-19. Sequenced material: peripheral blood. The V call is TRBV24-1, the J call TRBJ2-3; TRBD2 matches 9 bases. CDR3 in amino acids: CATAGGNTDTQYF. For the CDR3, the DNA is TGTGCCACCGCGGGAGGGAACACAGATACGCAGTATTTT.